This T cell receptor (beta chain) appears in the sequencing data of a study of cytomegalovirus exposure and HLA in healthy donors. Use of 60 Vbeta and 13 Jbeta primers characterized the PCR. Measured with immunoSEQ multiplex PCR; TCRdb has only the in-frame clones, and not every one. The sample has about 130,000 clones; 73% are singletons. The junction had 7 bases not matched to a gene; V was cut back by 4 bases and J by 1 base. The CDR3 is 15 residues long. Germline values: CDR1 SQVTM, CDR2 ANQGSEA. The clonotype originates from a man in his 60s in good health and CMV-seropositive. The source material was PBMCs. The chain is built from TRBV29-1 and TRBJ2-3; 8 nucleotides match TRBD1. The CDR3 DNA sequence: TGCAGCGTTGCTAAACAGGGGGTCCGCACAGATACGCAGTATTTT. This translates into CSVAKQGVRTDTQYF.